These 26 T cell receptor beta chains came from one sample sequenced in a study of blood T cell repertoires in COVID-19. Assay: immunoSEQ multiplex PCR; the TCRdb copy retains only in-frame clones and omits some. Among 45,000 to 55,000 clones listed, roughly 84% were seen once. The sequenced material came from peripheral blood. The receptors were sampled from a middle-aged man with acute or convalescent COVID-19.

The chain uses TRBV5-1 and TRBJ2-1, with 14 bases fitting TRBD2. J lost 2 bases, V lost 4 bases, and 2 bases had no gene match. Looked up from germline, CDR1 is SGHRS and CDR2 is YFSETQ. The CDR3 sequence is 16 residues long. The CDR3 loop reads CASSRLAGGAYNEQFF. CDR3 nucleotide sequence: TGCGCCAGCAGCAGACTAGCGGGAGGGGCCTACAATGAGCAGTTCTTC.

The chain combines TRBV27 with TRBJ2-2, with unresolved D. Trimming stripped 0 bases from V and 0 bases from J, with 5 bases between. Per the germline V gene, CDR1 is MNHEY and CDR2 is SMNVEV (reference sequence). This CDR3 comprises 15 residues. CDR3 amino acids: CASSLSRPNTGELFF. CDR3 DNA: TGTGCCAGCAGTTTATCCAGGCCGAACACCGGGGAGCTGTTTTTT.

The rearrangement uses TRBV7-2 and TRBJ1-2; D is perhaps TRBD1 (6 bases). V was cut by 9 bases and J by 7 bases, with 12 bases left in between. Germline V gene data show CDR1 as SGHTA and CDR2 as FQGNSA. This CDR3 spans 11 amino acids. CDR3 protein: CASRGLVGYTF. The CDR3 coding sequence is TGTGCCAGTAGGGGGTTGGTTGGCTACACCTTC.

With respect to this clone: Compared with germline, one end of the junction differs, possibly owing to a read error. This chain connects TRBV20-1 to TRBJ2-7; 12 bases map to TRBD2. The CDR3 totals 11 residues. The germline gives CDR1 DFQATT, CDR2 SNEGSKA (reference sequence). The CDR3 nucleotides read TGCAGTGCTAGAGGACTAGCGGGAGAATATTTC. It specifies CSARGLAGEYF.

The count of this clone is one. This chain joins TRBV7-3 and TRBJ2-1; 10 nucleotides line up with TRBD2. This CDR3 comprises 14 residues. Germline V CDR1 and CDR2: SGHTA, FQGTGA. The V and J ends lost 5 bases and 8 bases, in that order; junction bases with no gene match: 6. The CDR3 loop reads CASSRSSGGDEQFF. The CDR3 nucleotides are TGTGCCAGCAGCCGATCTAGCGGGGGAGATGAGCAGTTCTTC.

V gene TRBV2 combines with J gene TRBJ2-7, with TRBD2 matching over 12 bases. From germline, CDR1 is SNHLY and CDR2 FYNNEI. With V trimmed by 7 bases and J by 0 bases, 10 bases remained unmatched. The CDR3 is 17 amino acids. CDR3 DNA sequence: TGTGCCAGCACCCAAGGGACTAGCGGGTACCGCTCCTACGAGCAGTACTTC. It encodes CASTQGTSGYRSYEQYF.

The rearrangement links TRBV19 to TRBJ1-6; D may be TRBD1 (6 bases). The germline gives CDR1 LNHDA, CDR2 SQIVND (reference sequence). V was pared by 6 bases and J by 0 bases, with 9 bases between. The CDR3 loop spans 15 amino acids. CDR3 amino acids: CASSEGGSYNSPLHF. The CDR3 bases are TGTGCCAGTAGCGAAGGGGGCTCCTATAATTCACCCCTCCACTTT. Full variable domain (rest looked up from reference TRBV19 and TRBJ1-6): DGGITQSPKYLFRKEGQNVTLSCEQNLNHDAMYWYRQDPGQGLRLIYYSQIVNDFQKGDIAEGYSVSREKKESFPLTVTSAQKNPTAFYLCASSEGGSYNSPLHFGNGTRLTVT.

V usage is TRBV11-2 and J usage is TRBJ1-1; D unclear. The CDR3 sequence is 13 residues long. Trimming shortened V by 3 bases and J by 4 bases, and 9 bases separated the two germline ends. The germline CDR1 and CDR2 sequences are SGHAT and FQNNGV. The CDR3 nucleotides are TGTGCCAGCAGCTTTTGGGAGGGCACTGAAGCTTTCTTT. Protein sequence: CASSFWEGTEAFF.

The chain couples TRBV6-6 to TRBJ2-1; 11 bases match TRBD2. J lost 7 bases, V lost 7 bases, and 9 bases had no gene match. Germline-derived CDR1 and CDR2 are MNHNY and SVGAGI (reference sequence). This CDR3 is 15 amino acids long. The CDR3 bases are TGTGCCAGCACCGATAGCGGGAGGGCCTCGAATGAGCAGTTCTTC. This encodes CASTDSGRASNEQFF.

The chain couples TRBV18 to TRBJ2-3; D gene ambiguous. CDR3 length equals 12 residues. Germline assignment: CDR1 KGHSH and CDR2 LQKENI. V was clipped by 3 bases and J by 2 bases, with 3 bases between them. CDR3 DNA: TGTGCCAGCTCACCCTCCACAGATACGCAGTATTTT. This translates into CASSPSTDTQYF.

This sequence joins TRBV30 and TRBJ1-1; 10 bases match TRBD1. This CDR3 spans 16 amino acids. Trimming took 2 bases from V and 0 from J; bases not matched to a gene: 6. Germline V gene sequence: CDR1 GTSNPN, CDR2 SVGIG (reference sequence). The CDR3: CAWSSMTGGLNTEAFF. The CDR3 region has the DNA TGTGCCTGGAGTAGCATGACAGGGGGCCTGAACACTGAAGCTTTCTTT.

The J gene is TRBJ2-1, the V gene TRBV18; 13 bases align to TRBD2. The CDR3 length is 20 residues. Germline V gives CDR1 KGHSH, CDR2 LQKENI. With V trimmed by 1 base and J by 7 bases, 16 bases remained unmatched. CDR3 protein: CASSPRSLAGGPSDLNEQFF. In DNA, the CDR3 is TGTGCCAGCTCACCACGCTCACTAGCGGGAGGGCCCTCGGATCTAAATGAGCAGTTCTTC.

This clone has just a few counts. This rearrangement joins TRBV2 to TRBJ1-3; no definite D call. Germline CDR1 is SNHLY and CDR2 is FYNNEI. The CDR3 runs to 15 residues. Trimming took off 2 bases at V and 1 base at J, with 9 bases between the two ends. The CDR3 nucleotides are TGTGCCAGCAGTGAAATTTCGAGATCTGGAAACACCATATATTTT. Translated, it gives CASSEISRSGNTIYF.

The V and J genes are TRBV19 and TRBJ2-1, with TRBD2 matching 10 bases. The germline V gene encodes CDR1 LNHDA and CDR2 SQIVND (reference sequence). The CDR3 has 14 residues. Unmatched junction bases numbered 7, after V lost 8 bases and J lost 6 bases. Here the CDR3 DNA reads TGTGCCAGTGCGGCTAGCGGGAGCTCCAATGAGCAGTTCTTC. Translating it yields CASAASGSSNEQFF.

The chain has TRBV2 and TRBJ2-7; 8 positions match TRBD1. This CDR3 region has 13 residues. J lost 5 bases, V lost 10 bases, and 10 bases had no gene match. Germline V gene data show CDR1 as SNHLY and CDR2 as FYNNEI. The CDR3: CATRTGIQDEQYF. Here the CDR3 DNA reads TGTGCCACCCGGACAGGGATACAGGACGAGCAGTACTTC.

This chain links TRBV3-1 (or the pseudogene TRBV3-2) with TRBJ1-2, with TRBD1 matching over 8 bases. With 1 base clipped from V and 8 bases from J, the junction kept 6 bases outside the gene matches. The CDR3 totals 14 residues. Germline V lookup: CDR1 LGHDT, CDR2 YNNKEL (reference sequence). Here the CDR3 DNA reads TGTGCCAGCAGCCAAGTGGACAGGGCCCACGGCTACACCTTC. This codes for CASSQVDRAHGYTF.

This clone has just one count. This chain connects TRBV9 to TRBJ2-1; 10 bases align to TRBD2. From germline, CDR1 is SGDLS and CDR2 YYNGEE. V shed 3 bases, J shed 5 bases, and the junction held 5 bases outside the gene matches. This CDR3 is built from 15 residues. The chain's CDR3 is CASSETSGANNEQFF. Written as DNA, the CDR3 is TGTGCCAGCAGCGAAACTAGCGGGGCAAACAATGAGCAGTTCTTC.

V and J are TRBV2 and TRBJ1-2, with 7 bases aligning to TRBD1. This CDR3 has 14 residues. V lost 3 bases, J lost 7 bases, and 8 bases stayed unmatched. Germline V gene lookup returns CDR1 SNHLY and CDR2 FYNNEI. The CDR3 loop is CASSETTGRFGYTF. In nucleotides, the CDR3 is TGTGCCAGCAGTGAGACGACAGGGAGGTTTGGCTACACCTTC.

The genes are TRBV4-1 and TRBJ2-1; D is unclear. The germline V gene has CDR1 MGHRA and CDR2 YSYEKL. The CDR3 has 15 amino acids. Trimming cost V 0 bases and J 1 base, with 7 bases left between them. The CDR3 loop reads CASSQDRVSYNEQFF. The CDR3 region has the DNA TGCGCCAGCAGCCAAGATCGAGTATCCTACAATGAGCAGTTCTTC.

The chain couples TRBV15 to TRBJ2-2; D may be TRBD1 (6 bases). Trimming took 1 base from V and 0 from J, leaving 12 bases between them. The CDR3 totals 17 residues. The germline V gene encodes CDR1 LNHNV and CDR2 YYDKDF (reference sequence). This CDR3 reads CATSRAASGANTGELFF. The CDR3 bases are TGTGCCACCAGCAGAGCCGCTTCAGGGGCGAACACCGGGGAGCTGTTTTTT.

The chain couples TRBV3-1 (or the pseudogene TRBV3-2) to TRBJ2-3; perhaps TRBD2 as D (6 bases). V was cut by 0 bases and J by 5 bases, with 18 bases left in between. Germline V lookup: CDR1 LGHDT, CDR2 YNNKEL (reference sequence). The CDR3 is 17 residues long. This chain's CDR3 is CASSQDNGAGSGDTQYF. CDR3 bases: TGTGCCAGCAGCCAAGATAACGGAGCGGGCTCGGGAGATACGCAGTATTTT.

This chain links TRBV6-5 with TRBJ2-2; TRBD1 is a possible D gene (6 bases). Per the germline V gene, CDR1 is MNHEY and CDR2 is SVGAGI. Trimming cost V 0 bases and J 5 bases, with 7 bases left between them. CDR3 length equals 14 residues. In DNA form, the CDR3 reads TGTGCCAGCAGTTACTCTACAGGGACCGGGGAGCTGTTTTTT. This translates into CASSYSTGTGELFF.

V gene TRBV6-6 combines with J gene TRBJ2-7; D is uncertain. This CDR3 is built from 14 residues. Looked up from germline, CDR1 is MNHNY and CDR2 is SVGAGI (reference sequence). With 5 bases removed from V and 0 bases from J, the gap between germline ends came to 11 bases. CDR3 DNA: TGTGCCAGCAGTCTATCCACCAGCTCCTACGAGCAGTACTTC. Protein product: CASSLSTSSYEQYF.

CDR3 protein: CATSDSTQGRENEEAFF. In DNA form, the CDR3 reads TGTGCCACCAGTGATTCAACGCAGGGGAGGGAGAATGAAGAAGCTTTCTTT. The genes are TRBV24-1 and TRBJ1-1, with D possibly matching TRBD1 (6 bases). This CDR3 comprises 17 residues. CDR1 and CDR2 (germline): KGHDR, SFDVKD. Trimming left V 2 bases short and J 8 bases short, with 23 bases between.

This clone was seen just once. V usage is TRBV7-9 and J usage is TRBJ2-1, with D unresolved. Trimming pared 0 bases from V and 9 bases from J, leaving 9 bases between. Germline loops: CDR1 SEHNR, CDR2 FQNEAQ (reference sequence). The CDR3 is 13 amino acids. CDR3 in DNA: TGTGCCAGCAGCTTAGCGTCCGGAGCTGAGCAGTTCTTC. It translates to CASSLASGAEQFF.

The chain combines TRBV27 with TRBJ1-6; TRBD1 aligns across 8 bases. The ends lost 4 bases at V and 9 bases at J; junction bases unmatched: 8. Germline-derived CDR1 and CDR2 are MNHEY and SMNVEV (reference sequence). The CDR3 extends over 15 amino acids. CDR3 sequence reads: CASSSSGGGGSPLHF. CDR3 coding DNA: TGTGCCAGCAGTTCCTCAGGGGGCGGGGGTTCACCCCTCCACTTT.